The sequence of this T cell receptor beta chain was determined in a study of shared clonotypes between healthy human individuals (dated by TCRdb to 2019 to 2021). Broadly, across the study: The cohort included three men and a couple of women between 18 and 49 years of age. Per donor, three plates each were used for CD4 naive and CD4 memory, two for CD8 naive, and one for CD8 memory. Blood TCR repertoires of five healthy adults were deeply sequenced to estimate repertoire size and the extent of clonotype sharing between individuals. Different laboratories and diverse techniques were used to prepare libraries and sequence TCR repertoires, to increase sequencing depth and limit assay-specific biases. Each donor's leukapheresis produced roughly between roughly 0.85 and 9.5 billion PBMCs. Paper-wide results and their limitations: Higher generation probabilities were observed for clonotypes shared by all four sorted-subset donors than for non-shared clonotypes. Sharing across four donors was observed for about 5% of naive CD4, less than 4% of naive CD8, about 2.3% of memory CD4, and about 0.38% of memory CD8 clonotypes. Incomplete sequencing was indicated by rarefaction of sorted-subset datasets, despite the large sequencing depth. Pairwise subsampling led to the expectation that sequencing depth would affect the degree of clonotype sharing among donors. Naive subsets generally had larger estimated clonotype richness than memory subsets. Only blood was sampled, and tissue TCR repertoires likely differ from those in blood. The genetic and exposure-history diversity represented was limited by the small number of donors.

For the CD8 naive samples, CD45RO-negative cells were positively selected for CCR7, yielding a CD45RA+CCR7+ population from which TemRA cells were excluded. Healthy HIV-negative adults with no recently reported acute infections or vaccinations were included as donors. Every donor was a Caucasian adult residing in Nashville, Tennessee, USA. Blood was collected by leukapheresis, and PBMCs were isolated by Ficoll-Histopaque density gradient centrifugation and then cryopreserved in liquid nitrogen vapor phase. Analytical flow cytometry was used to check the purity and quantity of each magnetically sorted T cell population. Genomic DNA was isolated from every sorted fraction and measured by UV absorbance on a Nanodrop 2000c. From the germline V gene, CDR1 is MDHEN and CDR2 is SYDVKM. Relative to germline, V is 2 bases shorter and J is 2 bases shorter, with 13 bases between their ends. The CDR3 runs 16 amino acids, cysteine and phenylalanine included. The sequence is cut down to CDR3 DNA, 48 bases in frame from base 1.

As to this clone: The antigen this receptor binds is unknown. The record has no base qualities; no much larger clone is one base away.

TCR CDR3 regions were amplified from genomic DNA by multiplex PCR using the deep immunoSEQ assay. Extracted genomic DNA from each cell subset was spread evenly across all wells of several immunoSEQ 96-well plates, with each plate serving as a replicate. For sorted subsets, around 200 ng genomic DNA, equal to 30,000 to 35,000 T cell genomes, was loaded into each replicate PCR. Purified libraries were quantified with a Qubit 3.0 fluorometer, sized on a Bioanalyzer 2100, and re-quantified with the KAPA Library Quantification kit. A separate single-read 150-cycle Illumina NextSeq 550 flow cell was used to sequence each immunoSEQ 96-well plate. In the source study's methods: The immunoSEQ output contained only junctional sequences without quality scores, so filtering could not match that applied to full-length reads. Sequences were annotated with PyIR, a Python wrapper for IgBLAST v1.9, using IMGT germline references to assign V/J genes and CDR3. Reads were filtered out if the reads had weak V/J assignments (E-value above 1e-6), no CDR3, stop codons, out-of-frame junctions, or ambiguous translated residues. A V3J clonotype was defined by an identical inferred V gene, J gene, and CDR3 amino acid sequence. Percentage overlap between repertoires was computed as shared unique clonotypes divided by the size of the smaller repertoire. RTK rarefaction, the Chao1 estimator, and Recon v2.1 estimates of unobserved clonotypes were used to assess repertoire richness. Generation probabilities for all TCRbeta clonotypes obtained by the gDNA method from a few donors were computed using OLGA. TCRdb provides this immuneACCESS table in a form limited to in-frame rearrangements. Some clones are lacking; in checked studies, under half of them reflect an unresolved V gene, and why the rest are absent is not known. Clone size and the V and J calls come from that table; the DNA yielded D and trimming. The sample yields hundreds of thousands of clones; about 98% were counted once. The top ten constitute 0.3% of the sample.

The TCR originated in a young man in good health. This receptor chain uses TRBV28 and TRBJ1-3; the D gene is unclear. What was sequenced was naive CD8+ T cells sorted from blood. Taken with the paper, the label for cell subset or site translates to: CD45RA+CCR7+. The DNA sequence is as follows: TGTGCCAGCAGTTTAAACAATCTCAATCCTGGAAACACCATATATTTT. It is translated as CASSLNNLNPGNTIYF.